This T cell receptor beta chain was found in a study of T cell changes during pregnancy in multiple sclerosis. Generated by immunoSEQ multiplex PCR, the TCRdb table keeps only in-frame clones and is missing some. Here the sample spans about 40,000 clones, around nine tenths being singletons. The CDR3 covers 15 residues. Germline V lookup: CDR1 SGHTA, CDR2 FQGNSA. V lost 6 bases to trimming and J lost 7 bases; unmatched junction nucleotides: 13. This clonotype originated in a female donor with multiple sclerosis, enrolled in a pregnancy study. This chain links TRBV7-2 with TRBJ1-1, with 8 bases that match TRBD1. The sequences come from CD4+ T cells from peripheral blood mononuclear cells, collected in the third trimester of pregnancy. Here the CDR3 DNA reads TGTGCCAGCAGGGAGTTGACAGGGGCGTTTGGTGAAGCTTTCTTT. It encodes CASRELTGAFGEAFF.